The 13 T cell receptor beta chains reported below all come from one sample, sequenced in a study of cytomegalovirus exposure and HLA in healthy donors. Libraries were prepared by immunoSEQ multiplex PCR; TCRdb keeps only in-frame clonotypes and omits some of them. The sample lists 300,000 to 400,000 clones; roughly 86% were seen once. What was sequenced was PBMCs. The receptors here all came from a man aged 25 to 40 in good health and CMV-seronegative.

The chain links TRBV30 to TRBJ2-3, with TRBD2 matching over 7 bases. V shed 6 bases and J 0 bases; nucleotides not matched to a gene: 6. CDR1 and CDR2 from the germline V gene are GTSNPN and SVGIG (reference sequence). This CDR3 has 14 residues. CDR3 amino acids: CACTPSGSTDTQYF. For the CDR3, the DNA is TGTGCCTGTACTCCTAGCGGAAGCACAGATACGCAGTATTTT.

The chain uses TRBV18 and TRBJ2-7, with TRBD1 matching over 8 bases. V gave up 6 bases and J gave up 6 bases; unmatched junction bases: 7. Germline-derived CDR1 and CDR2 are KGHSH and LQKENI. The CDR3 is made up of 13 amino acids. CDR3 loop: CASSQDREVEQYF. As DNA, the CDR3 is TGTGCCAGCTCTCAGGACAGGGAGGTCGAGCAGTACTTC.

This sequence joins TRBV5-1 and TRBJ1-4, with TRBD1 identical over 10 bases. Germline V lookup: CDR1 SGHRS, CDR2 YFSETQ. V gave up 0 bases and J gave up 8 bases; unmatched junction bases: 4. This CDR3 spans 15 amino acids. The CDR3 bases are TGCGCCAGCAGCTTGGGGACAGGGGGAGGAGAAAAACTGTTTTTT. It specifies CASSLGTGGGEKLFF.

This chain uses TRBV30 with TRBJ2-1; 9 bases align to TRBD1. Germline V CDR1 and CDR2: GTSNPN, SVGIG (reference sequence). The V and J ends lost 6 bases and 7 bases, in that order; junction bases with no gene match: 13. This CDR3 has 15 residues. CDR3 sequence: CACIETGGLNNEQFF. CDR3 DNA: TGTGCCTGCATAGAGACAGGGGGTCTGAATAATGAGCAGTTCTTC.

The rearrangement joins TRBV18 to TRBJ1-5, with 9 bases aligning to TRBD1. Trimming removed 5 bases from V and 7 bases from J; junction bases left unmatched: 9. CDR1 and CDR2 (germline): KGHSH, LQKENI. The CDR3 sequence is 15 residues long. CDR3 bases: TGTGCCAGCTCAATAGAACAGGGGGCGAAGCAGCCCCAGCATTTT. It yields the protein CASSIEQGAKQPQHF.

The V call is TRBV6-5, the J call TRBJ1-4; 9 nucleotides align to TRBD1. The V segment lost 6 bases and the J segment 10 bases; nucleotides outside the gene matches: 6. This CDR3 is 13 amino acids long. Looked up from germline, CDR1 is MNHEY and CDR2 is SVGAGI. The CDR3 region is CASRGDRALKLFF. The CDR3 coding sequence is TGTGCCAGCAGGGGGGACAGGGCCTTAAAACTGTTTTTT.

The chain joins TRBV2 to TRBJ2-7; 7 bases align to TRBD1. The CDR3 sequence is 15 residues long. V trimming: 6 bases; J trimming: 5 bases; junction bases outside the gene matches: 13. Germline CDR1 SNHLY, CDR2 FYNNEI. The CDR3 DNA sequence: TGTGCCAGCAGCTACGGACAGGAGGCCTCTAACGAGCAGTACTTC. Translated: CASSYGQEASNEQYF. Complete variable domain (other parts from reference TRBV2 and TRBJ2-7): EPEVTQTPSHQVTQMGQEVILRCVPISNHLYFYWYRQILGQKVEFLVSFYNNEISEKSEIFDDQFSVERPDGSNFTLKIRSTKLEDSAMYFCASSYGQEASNEQYFGPGTRLTVT.

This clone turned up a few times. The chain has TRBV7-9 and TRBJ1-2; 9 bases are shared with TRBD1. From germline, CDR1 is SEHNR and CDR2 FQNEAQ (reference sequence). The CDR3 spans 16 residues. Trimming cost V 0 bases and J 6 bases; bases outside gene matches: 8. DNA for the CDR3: TGTGCCAGCAGCTTAGCCTACCGGGACAGGGCTGATGGCTACACCTTC. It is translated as CASSLAYRDRADGYTF.

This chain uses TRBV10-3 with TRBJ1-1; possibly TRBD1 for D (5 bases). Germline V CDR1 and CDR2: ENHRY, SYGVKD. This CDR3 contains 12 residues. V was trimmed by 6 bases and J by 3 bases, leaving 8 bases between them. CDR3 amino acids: CAISRVDTEAFF. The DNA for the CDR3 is TGTGCCATCAGCAGGGTGGACACTGAAGCTTTCTTT.

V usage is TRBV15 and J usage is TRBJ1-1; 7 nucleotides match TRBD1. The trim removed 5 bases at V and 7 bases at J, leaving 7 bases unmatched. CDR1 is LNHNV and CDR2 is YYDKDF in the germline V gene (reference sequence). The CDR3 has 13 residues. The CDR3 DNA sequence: TGTGCCACCAGCGAAAAGGACAGGCGTGAAGCTTTCTTT. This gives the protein CATSEKDRREAFF.

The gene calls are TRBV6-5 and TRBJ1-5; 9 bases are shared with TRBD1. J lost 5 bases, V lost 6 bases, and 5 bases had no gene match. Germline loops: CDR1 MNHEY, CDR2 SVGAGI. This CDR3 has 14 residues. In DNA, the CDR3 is TGTGCCAGCAGGTCGGGACAGGGACATCAGCCCCAGCATTTT. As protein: CASRSGQGHQPQHF.

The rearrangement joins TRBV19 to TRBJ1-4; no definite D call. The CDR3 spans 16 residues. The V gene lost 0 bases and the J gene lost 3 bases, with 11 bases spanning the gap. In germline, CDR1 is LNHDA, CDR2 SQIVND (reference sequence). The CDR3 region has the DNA TGTGCCAGTAGTATAGATCCCCGGAGACCTAATGAAAAACTGTTTTTT. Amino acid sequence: CASSIDPRRPNEKLFF.

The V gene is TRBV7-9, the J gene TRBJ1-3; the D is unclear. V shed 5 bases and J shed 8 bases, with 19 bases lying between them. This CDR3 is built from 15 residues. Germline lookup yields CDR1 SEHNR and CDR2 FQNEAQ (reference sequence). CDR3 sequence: CASSLTREPGDTIYF. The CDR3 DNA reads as TGTGCCAGCAGCCTTACCCGGGAGCCAGGTGACACCATATATTTT. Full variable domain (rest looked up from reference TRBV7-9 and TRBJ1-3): DTGVSQNPRHKITKRGQNVTFRCDPISEHNRLYWYRQTLGQGPEFLTYFQNEAQLEKSRLLSDRFSAERPKGSFSTLEIQRTEQGDSAMYLCASSLTREPGDTIYFGEGSWLTVV.